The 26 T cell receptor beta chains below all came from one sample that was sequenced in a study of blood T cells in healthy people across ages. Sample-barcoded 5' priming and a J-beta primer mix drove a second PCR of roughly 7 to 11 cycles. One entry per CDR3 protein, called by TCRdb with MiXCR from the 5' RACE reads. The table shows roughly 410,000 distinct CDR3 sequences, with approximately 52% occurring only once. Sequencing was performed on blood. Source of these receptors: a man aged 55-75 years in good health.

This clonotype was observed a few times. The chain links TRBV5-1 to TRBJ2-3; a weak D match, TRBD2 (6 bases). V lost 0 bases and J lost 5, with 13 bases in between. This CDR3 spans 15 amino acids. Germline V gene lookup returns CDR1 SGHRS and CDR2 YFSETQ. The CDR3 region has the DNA TGCGCCAGCAGCTTGGACGGGAGTCGTAAAGATACGCAGTATTTT. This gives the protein CASSLDGSRKDTQYF.

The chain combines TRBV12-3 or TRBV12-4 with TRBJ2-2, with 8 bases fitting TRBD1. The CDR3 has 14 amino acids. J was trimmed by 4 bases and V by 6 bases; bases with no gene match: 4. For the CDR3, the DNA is TGTGCCAGCAGAGTACAGGGGGGCACCGGGGAGCTGTTTTTT. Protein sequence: CASRVQGGTGELFF.

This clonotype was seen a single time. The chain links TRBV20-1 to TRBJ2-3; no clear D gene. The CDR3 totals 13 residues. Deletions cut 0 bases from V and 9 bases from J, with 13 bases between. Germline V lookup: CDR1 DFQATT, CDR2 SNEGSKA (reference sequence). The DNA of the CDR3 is TGCAGTGCTAGAGATATCCGCTCAATCACGCAGTATTTT. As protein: CSARDIRSITQYF.

The CDR3 is CASSPLGGRSTDTQYF. The DNA for the CDR3 is TGTGCCAGCAGTCCTCTGGGGGGACGGAGCACAGATACGCAGTATTTT. The chain joins TRBV28 to TRBJ2-3, with TRBD2 as a possible D gene (6 bases). Trimming took off 5 bases at V and 0 bases at J, with 15 bases between the two ends. The CDR3 length is 16 residues. Germline CDR1 MDHEN, CDR2 SYDVKM.

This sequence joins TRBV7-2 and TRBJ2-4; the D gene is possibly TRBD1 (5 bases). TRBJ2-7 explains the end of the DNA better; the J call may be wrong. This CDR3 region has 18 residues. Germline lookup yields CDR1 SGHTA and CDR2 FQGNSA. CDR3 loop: CASSLGGFTPLFFYEQYF. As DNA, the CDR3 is TGTGCCAGCAGCTTAGGGGGCTTTACACCTCTATTCTTCTACGAGCAGTACTTC.

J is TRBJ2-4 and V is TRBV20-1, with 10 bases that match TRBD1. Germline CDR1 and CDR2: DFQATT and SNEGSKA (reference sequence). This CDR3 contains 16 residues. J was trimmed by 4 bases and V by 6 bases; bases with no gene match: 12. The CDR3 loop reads CSATLGTGVVKNIQYF. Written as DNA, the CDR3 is TGCAGTGCCACTTTAGGGACAGGGGTTGTAAAAAACATTCAGTACTTC.

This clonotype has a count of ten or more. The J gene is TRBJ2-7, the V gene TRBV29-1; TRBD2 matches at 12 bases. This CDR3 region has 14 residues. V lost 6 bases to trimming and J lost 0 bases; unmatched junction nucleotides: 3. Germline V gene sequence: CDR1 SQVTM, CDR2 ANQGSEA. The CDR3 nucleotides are TGCAGCGTGCAACTAGCGGGAGGCTCCTACGAGCAGTACTTC. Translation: CSVQLAGGSYEQYF.

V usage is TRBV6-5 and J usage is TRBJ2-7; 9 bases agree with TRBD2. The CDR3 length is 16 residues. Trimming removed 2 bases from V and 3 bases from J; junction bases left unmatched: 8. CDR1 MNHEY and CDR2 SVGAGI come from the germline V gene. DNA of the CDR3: TGTGCCAGCAGTTACGGCGGGAGGGGCCCCGTCTACGAGCAGTACTTC. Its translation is CASSYGGRGPVYEQYF.

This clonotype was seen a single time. CDR3 residues: CASSLTGQRSSGNTIYF. The CDR3, as DNA: TGCGCCAGCAGCTTAACAGGCCAGCGGAGCTCTGGAAACACCATATATTTT. J is TRBJ1-3 and V is TRBV5-1, with a possible D match to TRBD1 (5 bases). The germline V gene has CDR1 SGHRS and CDR2 YFSETQ. The CDR3 spans 17 residues. V was pared by 2 bases and J by 0 bases, with 15 bases between.

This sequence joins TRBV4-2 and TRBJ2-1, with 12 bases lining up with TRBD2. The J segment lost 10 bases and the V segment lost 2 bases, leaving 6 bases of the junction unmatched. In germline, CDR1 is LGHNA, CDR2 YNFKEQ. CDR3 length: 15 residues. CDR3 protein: CASSQSTSGSREQFF. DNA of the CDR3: TGTGCCAGCAGCCAATCGACTAGCGGGAGCCGCGAGCAGTTCTTC.

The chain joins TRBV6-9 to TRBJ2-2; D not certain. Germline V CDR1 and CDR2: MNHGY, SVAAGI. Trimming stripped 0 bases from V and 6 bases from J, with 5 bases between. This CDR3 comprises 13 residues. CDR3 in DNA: TGTGCCAGCAGTTATTCCGAGGCCGGGGAGCTGTTTTTT. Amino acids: CASSYSEAGELFF.

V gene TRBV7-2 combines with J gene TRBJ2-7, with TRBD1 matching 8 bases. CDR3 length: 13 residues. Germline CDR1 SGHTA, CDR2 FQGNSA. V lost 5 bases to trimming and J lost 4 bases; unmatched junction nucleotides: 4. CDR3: CASSITGGYEQYF. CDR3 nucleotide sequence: TGTGCCAGCAGCATTACAGGGGGGTACGAGCAGTACTTC.

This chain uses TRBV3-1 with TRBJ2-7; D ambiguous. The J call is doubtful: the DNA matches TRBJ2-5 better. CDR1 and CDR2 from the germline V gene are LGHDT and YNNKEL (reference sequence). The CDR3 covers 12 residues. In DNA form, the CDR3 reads TGTGCCAGCAGCCAAGTTTTTGAGACCCAGTACTTC. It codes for CASSQVFETQYF.

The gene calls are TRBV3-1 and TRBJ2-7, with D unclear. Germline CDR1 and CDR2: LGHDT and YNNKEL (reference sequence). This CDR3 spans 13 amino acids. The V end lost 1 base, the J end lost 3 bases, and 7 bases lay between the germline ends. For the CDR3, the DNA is TGTGCCAGCAGCCAAGTCTTCAACTACGAGCAGTACTTC. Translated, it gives CASSQVFNYEQYF.

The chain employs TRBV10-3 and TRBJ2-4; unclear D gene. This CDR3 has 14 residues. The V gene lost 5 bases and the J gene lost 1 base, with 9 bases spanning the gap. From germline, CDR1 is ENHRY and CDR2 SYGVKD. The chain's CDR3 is CAISPTLAKNIQYF. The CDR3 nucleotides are TGTGCCATCAGTCCCACCCTCGCCAAAAACATTCAGTACTTC.

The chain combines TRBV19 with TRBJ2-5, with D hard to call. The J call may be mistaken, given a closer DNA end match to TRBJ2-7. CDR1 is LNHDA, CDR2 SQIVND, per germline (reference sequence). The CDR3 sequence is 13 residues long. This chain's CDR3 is CASSPHPSYEQYF. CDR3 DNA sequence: TGTGCCAGTAGTCCACACCCTTCCTACGAGCAGTACTTC.

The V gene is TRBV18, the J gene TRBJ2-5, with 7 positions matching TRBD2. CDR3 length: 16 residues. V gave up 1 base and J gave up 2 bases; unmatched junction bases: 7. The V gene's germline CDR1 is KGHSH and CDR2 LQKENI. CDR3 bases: TGTGCCAGCTCACCACTCAGATCGGGGGGACAAGAGACCCAGTACTTC. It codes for CASSPLRSGGQETQYF.

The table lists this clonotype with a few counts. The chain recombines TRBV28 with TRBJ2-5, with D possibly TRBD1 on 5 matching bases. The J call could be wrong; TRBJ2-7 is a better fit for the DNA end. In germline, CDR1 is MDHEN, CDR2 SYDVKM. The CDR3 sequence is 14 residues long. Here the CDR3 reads CASSLPDNKYEQYF. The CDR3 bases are TGTGCCAGCAGTTTACCGGACAACAAATACGAGCAGTACTTC.

Here the CDR3 reads CASSPPQTGPNEQFF. The CDR3 coding sequence is TGCGCCAGCAGCCCTCCCCAGACCGGGCCCAATGAGCAGTTCTTC. The chain recombines TRBV5-1 with TRBJ2-1; D ambiguous. The germline V gene encodes CDR1 SGHRS and CDR2 YFSETQ. V lost 4 bases and J lost 6, with 17 bases in between. There are 15 residues in the CDR3.

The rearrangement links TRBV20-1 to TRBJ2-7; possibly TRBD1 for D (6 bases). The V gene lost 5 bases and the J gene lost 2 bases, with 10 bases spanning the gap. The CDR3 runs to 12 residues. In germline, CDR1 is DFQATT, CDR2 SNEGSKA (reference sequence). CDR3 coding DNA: TGCAGTGCTCCACAGGGCCCCTACGAGCAGTACTTC. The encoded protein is CSAPQGPYEQYF.

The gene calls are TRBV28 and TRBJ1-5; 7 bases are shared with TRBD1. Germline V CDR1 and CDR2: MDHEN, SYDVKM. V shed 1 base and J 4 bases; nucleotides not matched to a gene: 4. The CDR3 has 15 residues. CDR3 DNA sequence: TGTGCCAGCAGTTTATCGGCAGGGGGTAATCAGCCCCAGCATTTT. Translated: CASSLSAGGNQPQHF.

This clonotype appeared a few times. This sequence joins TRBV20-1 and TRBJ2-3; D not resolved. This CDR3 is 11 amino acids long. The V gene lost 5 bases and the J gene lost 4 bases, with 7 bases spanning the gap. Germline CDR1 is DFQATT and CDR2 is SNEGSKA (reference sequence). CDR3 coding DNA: TGCAGTGCTGGGGTTGCAGATACGCAGTATTTT. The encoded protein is CSAGVADTQYF.

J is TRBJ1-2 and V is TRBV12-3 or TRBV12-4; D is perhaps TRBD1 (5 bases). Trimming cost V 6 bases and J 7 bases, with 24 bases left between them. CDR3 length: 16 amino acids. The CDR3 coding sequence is TGTGCCAGCAGCCTGGGACGGACACCAACCTCCGGTGGCTACACCTTC. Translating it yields CASSLGRTPTSGGYTF.

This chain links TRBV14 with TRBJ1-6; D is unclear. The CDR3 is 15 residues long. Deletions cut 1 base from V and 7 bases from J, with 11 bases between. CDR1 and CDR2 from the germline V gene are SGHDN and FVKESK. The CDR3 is CASSQAPTANSPLHF. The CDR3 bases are TGTGCCAGCAGCCAAGCGCCAACCGCCAATTCACCCCTCCACTTT.

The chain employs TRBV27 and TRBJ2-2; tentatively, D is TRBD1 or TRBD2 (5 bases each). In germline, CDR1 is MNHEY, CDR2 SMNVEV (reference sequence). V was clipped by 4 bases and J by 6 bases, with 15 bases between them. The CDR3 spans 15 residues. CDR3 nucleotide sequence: TGTGCCAGCAGTTCCCGGACCAGAGGGGCCGGGGAGCTGTTTTTT. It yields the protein CASSSRTRGAGELFF.

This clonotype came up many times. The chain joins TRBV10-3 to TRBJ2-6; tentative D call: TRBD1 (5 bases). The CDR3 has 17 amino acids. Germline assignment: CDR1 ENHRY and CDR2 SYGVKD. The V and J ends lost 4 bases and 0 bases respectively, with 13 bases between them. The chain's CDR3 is CAISARPGASGANVLTF. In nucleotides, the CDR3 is TGTGCCATCAGTGCCCGACCTGGGGCCTCTGGGGCCAACGTCCTGACTTTC.